A single sample gave rise to the 28 T cell receptor beta chains below, sequenced in a study of blood T cell repertoires in COVID-19. The data were produced by immunoSEQ multiplex PCR, yet TCRdb's version contains in-frame clones alone and is incomplete. Altogether 180,000 or so clones are present, around 79% being singletons, with the ten largest covering 9.5% to 11%. The source material was PBMCs or T cells enriched from blood (not recorded which). The receptors come from a man between 50 and 59 years old who had recovered from COVID-19.

This clone was detected only a few times. This chain joins TRBV19 and TRBJ2-7, with TRBD2 matching over 8 bases. Germline V CDR1 and CDR2: LNHDA, SQIVND (reference sequence). The CDR3 loop spans 16 amino acids. V dropped 4 bases and J dropped 1; count of bases not matched to a gene: 9. The CDR3 sequence: CASSRGGGSSSYEQYF. CDR3 nucleotide sequence: TGTGCCAGTAGTAGGGGCGGGGGGTCCTCTTCCTACGAGCAGTACTTC.

The chain has TRBV9 and TRBJ1-4, with D tentatively TRBD1 (6 bases). There are 18 residues in the CDR3. Between the trimmed V and J ends, which lost 0 bases and 1 base, there was a span of 16 bases. Germline V gives CDR1 SGDLS, CDR2 YYNGEE. The DNA for the CDR3 is TGTGCCAGCAGCGTAGCTTGGAGACAGGTCCTAACTAATGAAAAACTGTTTTTT. Translation gives CASSVAWRQVLTNEKLFF.

V gene TRBV30 combines with J gene TRBJ1-2; no definite D call. Looked up from germline, CDR1 is GTSNPN and CDR2 is SVGIG (reference sequence). This CDR3 is built from 14 residues. Trimming took 5 bases from V and 1 from J, leaving 14 bases between them. The CDR3 nucleotides read TGTGCCTGGCGGCCGGGAGGCTTTAACTATGGCTACACCTTC. It translates to CAWRPGGFNYGYTF. The whole variable domain, filled in from reference TRBV30 and TRBJ1-2, reads SQTIHQWPATLVQPVGSPLSLECTVEGTSNPNLYWYRQAAGRGLQLLFYSVGIGQISSEVPQNLSASRPQDRQFILSSKKLLLSDSGFYLCAWRPGGFNYGYTFGSGTRLTVV.

The gene calls are TRBV19 and TRBJ2-2; 8 bases agree with TRBD1. The germline V gene encodes CDR1 LNHDA and CDR2 SQIVND (reference sequence). Trimming cost V 4 bases and J 4 bases; bases outside gene matches: 8. The CDR3 contains 16 residues. CDR3: CASSKRTGSVTGELFF. CDR3 sequence (DNA): TGTGCCAGTAGTAAGAGGACAGGGAGCGTCACCGGGGAGCTGTTTTTT.

This clone showed up just a few times. The chain is built from TRBV19 and TRBJ2-5, with D unresolved. The length of the CDR3 is 15 residues. V lost 3 bases and J 1 base, leaving 12 bases between the germline ends. From germline, CDR1 is LNHDA and CDR2 SQIVND (reference sequence). Written as DNA, the CDR3 is TGTGCCAGTAGTATCAGGTCGGCAGCCCAAGAGACCCAGTACTTC. This codes for CASSIRSAAQETQYF. Full variable domain (rest looked up from reference TRBV19 and TRBJ2-5): DGGITQSPKYLFRKEGQNVTLSCEQNLNHDAMYWYRQDPGQGLRLIYYSQIVNDFQKGDIAEGYSVSREKKESFPLTVTSAQKNPTAFYLCASSIRSAAQETQYFGPGTRLLVL.

The CDR3 DNA reads TGTGCCAGCTCACAGGGGGAACGCACTGAAGCTTTCTTT. Its protein is CASSQGERTEAFF. This chain uses TRBV18 with TRBJ1-1; perhaps TRBD1 as D (6 bases). Germline V gives CDR1 KGHSH, CDR2 LQKENI. V lost 4 bases and J lost 4, with 10 bases in between. This CDR3 comprises 13 residues.

The chain links TRBV6-2 or TRBV6-3 to TRBJ2-3, with 7 bases aligning to TRBD2. CDR3 length: 15 amino acids. The V gene end was trimmed by 3 bases and the J gene end by 2 bases; junction bases not matched to a gene: 5. CDR1 is MNHEY, CDR2 SVGEGT, per germline. The CDR3 nucleotides are TGTGCCAGCAGTTATGGGGGGGGTTACACAGATACGCAGTATTTT. The encoded protein is CASSYGGGYTDTQYF.

The chain recombines TRBV7-8 with TRBJ2-7, with 15 bases matching TRBD2. V shed 4 bases and J 5 bases; nucleotides not matched to a gene: 6. CDR1 and CDR2 (germline): SGHVS, FQNEAQ. This CDR3 is 16 amino acids long. CDR3 in DNA: TGTGCCAGCAGCTCACGGACTAGCGGGAGGGTAGACGAGCAGTACTTC. Its translation: CASSSRTSGRVDEQYF.

CDR3 coding DNA: TGTGCCAGCAGTCGTACTAGCGGGAGTAGCGATGAGCAGTTCTTC. Protein sequence: CASSRTSGSSDEQFF. The chain uses TRBV28 and TRBJ2-1; 11 positions match TRBD2. This CDR3 has 15 residues. In germline, CDR1 is MDHEN, CDR2 SYDVKM. V shed 5 bases, J shed 8 bases, and the junction held 8 bases outside the gene matches.

The gene calls are TRBV6-5 and TRBJ1-2; no clear D. Germline-derived CDR1 and CDR2 are MNHEY and SVGAGI. Trimming removed 7 bases from V and 6 bases from J, with 18 bases in between. The CDR3 totals 14 residues. The CDR3 reads CASNPRAAENGYTF. As DNA, the CDR3 is TGTGCCAGCAACCCGAGGGCAGCCGAGAATGGCTACACCTTC.

Only a few counts were recorded for this clone. The V and J genes are TRBV24-1 and TRBJ2-7, with 7 bases fitting TRBD1. V was pared by 7 bases and J by 2 bases, with 7 bases of the junction left unmatched. The CDR3 consists of 14 residues. The germline CDR1 and CDR2 sequences are KGHDR and SFDVKD. The CDR3 here is CATRQGVPPYEQYF. The CDR3 DNA is TGTGCCACCAGGCAGGGGGTTCCTCCCTACGAGCAGTACTTC.

The chain couples TRBV6-6 to TRBJ1-4; TRBD1 agrees at 7 bases. J lost 5 bases, V lost 6 bases, and 6 bases had no gene match. The CDR3 runs to 14 residues. Germline V gene sequence: CDR1 MNHNY, CDR2 SVGAGI (reference sequence). The CDR3 spells CASRPTDRNEKLFF. The CDR3 bases are TGTGCCAGCAGACCCACGGACAGGAATGAAAAACTGTTTTTT.

In its sample, this clone was seen many times. The V gene is TRBV7-8, the J gene TRBJ1-1, with 7 bases matching TRBD1. The germline V gene encodes CDR1 SGHVS and CDR2 FQNEAQ. The V gene end was trimmed by 8 bases and the J gene end by 8 bases; junction bases not matched to a gene: 5. This CDR3 has 11 amino acids. The CDR3 coding sequence is TGTGCCAGCTCGGGGGACAGCGAAGCTTTCTTT. This sequence encodes CASSGDSEAFF.

The chain uses TRBV24-1 and TRBJ2-7, with a tentative D call TRBD1 (6 bases). The CDR3 runs 15 residues. The germline CDR1 and CDR2 sequences are KGHDR and SFDVKD. Deletions cut 2 bases from V and 0 bases from J, with 10 bases between. This CDR3 is CATSDSGASSYEQYF. CDR3 nucleotides: TGTGCCACCAGTGATTCAGGGGCTTCCTCCTACGAGCAGTACTTC.

The table lists this clone with a count of one. The CDR3 DNA sequence: TGTGCCAGCAGCGCGGACAGACAAGAGACCCAGTACTTC. This translates into CASSADRQETQYF. The chain is built from TRBV5-4 and TRBJ2-5, with D perhaps matching TRBD1 (6 bases). The germline V and J ends were trimmed by 4 bases and 2 bases, with 9 bases remaining between them. The germline gives CDR1 SGHNT, CDR2 YYREEE (reference sequence). The CDR3 consists of 13 residues.

DNA of the CDR3: TGTGCCAGCAGTTTACAGTTGGCCACCGGGGAGCTGTTTTTT. This encodes CASSLQLATGELFF. The chain couples TRBV28 to TRBJ2-2, with no clear D. The V gene's germline CDR1 is MDHEN and CDR2 SYDVKM. Between the trimmed V and J ends, which lost 2 bases and 4 bases, there was a span of 8 bases. The CDR3 contains 14 residues. The entire variable domain, with the rest obtained from reference TRBV28 and TRBJ2-2, is as follows: DVKVTQSSRYLVKRTGEKVFLECVQDMDHENMFWYRQDPGLGLRLIYFSYDVKMKEKGDIPEGYSVSREKKERFSLILESASTNQTSMYLCASSLQLATGELFFGEGSRLTVL.

The rearrangement links TRBV21-1 to TRBJ2-3; the table calls TRBD1, which could not be checked here. TRBV21-1 is assigned pseudogene status. The CDR3 contains 19 residues. In nucleotides, the CDR3 is TGTGCCAGCAGCAAAGGAGGGGGAAGCCGCGACCTAGTCACAGATACGCAGTATTTT. It is translated as CASSKGGGSRDLVTDTQYF.

The chain is built from TRBV25-1 and TRBJ2-4, with D perhaps matching TRBD1 (5 bases). V was shortened by 3 bases and J by 6 bases, with 12 bases between the two germline ends. The germline V gene encodes CDR1 MGHDK and CDR2 SYGVNS. The CDR3 is made up of 14 amino acids. CDR3 amino acids: CASSEPRQGNIQYF. DNA of the CDR3: TGTGCCAGCAGTGAGCCGAGGCAGGGAAACATTCAGTACTTC.

The chain links TRBV10-2 to TRBJ2-5; the D gene is possibly TRBD2 (6 bases). CDR3 length: 16 amino acids. Germline CDR1 is WSHSY and CDR2 is SAAADI. V was clipped by 5 bases and J by 4 bases, with 20 bases between them. DNA of the CDR3: TGCGCCAGCAGTCTACAGAAGCGGGCCTGGGGAGAGACCCAGTACTTC. The encoded protein is CASSLQKRAWGETQYF.

This clone was counted a few times. V and J are TRBV20-1 and TRBJ2-7; TRBD2 matches 8 bases. V shed 3 bases, J shed 7 bases, and the junction held 11 bases outside the gene matches. Germline V gene data show CDR1 as DFQATT and CDR2 as SNEGSKA (reference sequence). This CDR3 contains 14 residues. The CDR3 bases are TGCAGTGCTAGTCATCAGCGGGAGTCACGGGAGCAGTACTTC. Its protein is CSASHQRESREQYF.

This clone was counted between two and nine times. The chain joins TRBV2 to TRBJ2-7; possible D gene TRBD1, 6 bases. Trimming shortened V by 7 bases and J by 3 bases, and 19 bases separated the two germline ends. Germline CDR1 and CDR2: SNHLY and FYNNEI. This CDR3 has 15 amino acids. The CDR3 protein is CASNPGGQGLYEQYF. In DNA form, the CDR3 reads TGTGCCAGCAACCCCGGTGGGCAGGGGCTCTACGAGCAGTACTTC. The full variable domain, in which reference TRBV2 and TRBJ2-7 provide the parts outside the CDR3, is EPEVTQTPSHQVTQMGQEVILRCVPISNHLYFYWYRQILGQKVEFLVSFYNNEISEKSEIFDDQFSVERPDGSNFTLKIRSTKLEDSAMYFCASNPGGQGLYEQYFGPGTRLTVT.

The chain carries TRBV9 and TRBJ1-2; 10 bases are a match to TRBD1. This CDR3 is 17 amino acids long. Germline V lookup: CDR1 SGDLS, CDR2 YYNGEE. V lost 0 bases and J lost 3; bases outside the gene matches: 8. The CDR3 here is CASSVVDRGPPYYGYTF. In DNA form, the CDR3 reads TGTGCCAGCAGCGTAGTCGACAGGGGGCCCCCCTACTATGGCTACACCTTC.

The chain couples TRBV19 to TRBJ1-1; D gene ambiguous. Germline V gene lookup returns CDR1 LNHDA and CDR2 SQIVND (reference sequence). CDR3 length equals 13 residues. The germline V and J ends were trimmed by 5 bases and 6 bases, with 13 bases remaining between them. Here the CDR3 DNA reads TGTGCCAGTAGTGTTCGGGGAAAGGCTGAAGCTTTCTTT. It codes for CASSVRGKAEAFF.

The chain employs TRBV19 and TRBJ2-3, with D possibly being TRBD1 (6 bases). From germline, CDR1 is LNHDA and CDR2 SQIVND (reference sequence). Trimming cost V 1 base and J 1 base, with 12 bases left between them. The CDR3 runs 16 residues. The CDR3 reads CASSIVGGIRTDTQYF. The CDR3 nucleotides read TGTGCCAGTAGTATAGTTGGGGGCATCCGCACAGATACGCAGTATTTT.

The chain carries TRBV27 and TRBJ1-1; 8 positions match TRBD1. Germline CDR1 is MNHEY and CDR2 is SMNVEV (reference sequence). The ends lost 8 bases at V and 0 bases at J; junction bases unmatched: 2. This CDR3 spans 13 amino acids. CDR3 sequence (DNA): TGTGCCAGCCGGGGACAGGTGAACACTGAAGCTTTCTTT. This sequence encodes CASRGQVNTEAFF.

V and J are TRBV3-1 (or the pseudogene TRBV3-2) and TRBJ1-2; no clear D. The germline CDR1 and CDR2 sequences are LGHDT and YNNKEL (reference sequence). With 1 base removed from V and 3 bases from J, the gap between germline ends came to 9 bases. The CDR3 has 14 residues. The CDR3 DNA reads TGTGCCAGCAGCCAAGTAAGTCGGGACTATGGCTACACCTTC. Translation gives CASSQVSRDYGYTF.

The chain has TRBV9 and TRBJ2-1; TRBD2 might be the D (6 bases). This CDR3 is built from 16 residues. Trimming took 0 bases from V and 0 from J, leaving 10 bases between them. Looked up from germline, CDR1 is SGDLS and CDR2 is YYNGEE. The CDR3 is CASSVGFGSSYNEQFF. CDR3 in DNA: TGTGCCAGCAGCGTAGGTTTCGGGAGCTCCTACAATGAGCAGTTCTTC.

The chain employs TRBV9 and TRBJ1-3; tentatively, D is TRBD1 (6 bases). Germline-derived CDR1 and CDR2 are SGDLS and YYNGEE. This CDR3 has 16 amino acids. V was shortened by 1 base and J by 3 bases, with 14 bases between the two germline ends. The CDR3 is CASSVRPGHRGNTIYF. DNA of the CDR3: TGTGCCAGCAGCGTAAGACCGGGACATCGTGGAAACACCATATATTTT.